Each of the 25 T cell receptor beta chains below was sequenced from the same sample in a study of T cells in tuberculosis. Time point specified: new active TB diagnosis, blood taken before or within 7 days of starting treatment. Some clones are missing from TCRdb's copy, which holds only in-frame ones; the method was immunoSEQ multiplex PCR. The repertoire holds some 31,000 clones, with just over 90% as singletons. The sequences come from PBMCs, collected at tuberculosis diagnosis. Receptor source: an adult with tuberculosis.

The chain couples TRBV7-2 to TRBJ2-1; TRBD2 aligns across 12 bases. Germline trimming cut 4 bases from V and 9 bases from J; bases unmatched to any gene: 13. The CDR3 is 17 residues long. Germline CDR1 and CDR2: SGHTA and FQGNSA. CDR3 sequence (DNA): TGTGCCAGCAGCTCACCGGGACTAGCGGGTGGATTGGGTGAGCAGTTCTTC. It specifies CASSSPGLAGGLGEQFF.

The gene calls are TRBV6-1 and TRBJ1-5; D perhaps matches TRBD1 (6 bases). In germline, CDR1 is MNHNS, CDR2 SASEGT. V shed 6 bases and J shed 3 bases, with 12 bases lying between them. This CDR3 comprises 14 residues. CDR3 bases: TGTGCCAGCAGGAGGGGGGGGATCAATCAGCCCCAGCATTTT. Translation gives CASRRGGINQPQHF.

The sample holds one count of this clone. The chain couples TRBV10-3 to TRBJ1-1; D remains ambiguous. This CDR3 is 11 amino acids long. Trimming pared 10 bases from V and 4 bases from J, leaving 10 bases between. Germline loops: CDR1 ENHRY, CDR2 SYGVKD. The DNA for the CDR3 is TGTGCCACGCACGAGGGCACTGAAGCTTTCTTT. This gives the protein CATHEGTEAFF.

This clone showed up just a few times. The chain uses TRBV10-3 and TRBJ1-3; D is ambiguous. The V gene's germline CDR1 is ENHRY and CDR2 SYGVKD. There are 12 residues in the CDR3. Deletions cut 9 bases from V and 1 base from J, with 7 bases between. Written as DNA, the CDR3 is TGTGCCATTTCCAATTCTGGAAACACCATATATTTT. Translating it yields CAISNSGNTIYF.

The chain links TRBV7-6 to TRBJ1-1, with D maybe TRBD1 (6 bases). This CDR3 is 16 amino acids long. V was cut by 5 bases and J by 1 base, with 17 bases left in between. Germline V gene data show CDR1 as SGHVS and CDR2 as FNYEAQ. CDR3 amino acids: CASSPWGGASNTEAFF. As DNA, the CDR3 is TGTGCCAGCAGCCCGTGGGGGGGGGCCTCGAACACTGAAGCTTTCTTT.

The chain carries TRBV5-1 and TRBJ2-1; 15 bases agree with TRBD2. Germline loops: CDR1 SGHRS, CDR2 YFSETQ. The CDR3 contains 15 residues. V trimming: 4 bases; J trimming: 8 bases; junction bases outside the gene matches: 4. In DNA, the CDR3 is TGCGCCAGCAGCGGGGGGACTAGCGGGAGGTATGAGCAGTTCTTC. Protein: CASSGGTSGRYEQFF.

The V and J genes are TRBV7-2 and TRBJ2-7, with 9 bases aligning to TRBD2. Germline CDR1 SGHTA, CDR2 FQGNSA. Trimming removed 2 bases from V and 5 bases from J; junction bases left unmatched: 7. This CDR3 has 15 amino acids. Here the CDR3 DNA reads TGTGCCAGCAGCTTATGGACTAGCGAGGGGAACGAGCAGTACTTC. It encodes CASSLWTSEGNEQYF.

J is TRBJ2-3 and V is TRBV14, with 11 positions matching TRBD2. CDR3 size: 17 residues. Per the germline V gene, CDR1 is SGHDN and CDR2 is FVKESK. V was clipped by 1 base and J by 5 bases; unmatched bases: 8. CDR3 in DNA: TGTGCCAGCAGCCAAGTTTTGCTAGCGGGGGGACAAGATACGCAGTATTTT. Translating it yields CASSQVLLAGGQDTQYF.

The chain combines TRBV7-2 with TRBJ2-3; TRBD2 matches at 13 bases. This CDR3 contains 16 residues. The germline V gene encodes CDR1 SGHTA and CDR2 FQGNSA. V was clipped by 1 base and J by 6 bases; unmatched bases: 4. CDR3 nucleotides: TGTGCCAGCAGCTTAGAACTAGCGGGAGGGGTGGATACGCAGTATTTT. Protein: CASSLELAGGVDTQYF. The full variable domain, with the rest looked up from reference TRBV7-2 and TRBJ2-3, is GAGVSQSPSNKVTEKGKDVELRCDPISGHTALYWYRQSLGQGLEFLIYFQGNSAPDKSGLPSDRFSAERTGGSVSTLTIQRTQQEDSAVYLCASSLELAGGVDTQYFGPGTRLTVL.

The chain uses TRBV15 and TRBJ2-1; a weak D match, TRBD2 (5 bases). V lost 3 bases and J lost 7, with 10 bases in between. The CDR3 runs to 13 residues. Germline V CDR1 and CDR2: LNHNV, YYDKDF (reference sequence). The CDR3 bases are TGTGCCACCAGCAGGGGAGAGCTGAATGAGCAGTTCTTC. It codes for CATSRGELNEQFF.

The chain joins TRBV5-4 to TRBJ1-2; D not certain. CDR3 size: 14 residues. Per the germline V gene, CDR1 is SGHNT and CDR2 is YYREEE (reference sequence). Trimming took 3 bases from V and 0 from J, leaving 9 bases between them. In nucleotides, the CDR3 is TGTGCCAGCAGCTCCCTCTATTCTAACTATGGCTACACCTTC. Encoded protein: CASSSLYSNYGYTF.

Only one count was recorded for this clone. The CDR3 sequence: CASNLEGQGAETQYF. CDR3 DNA sequence: TGTGCCAGCAATTTAGAGGGACAGGGGGCGGAGACCCAGTACTTC. The chain joins TRBV7-2 to TRBJ2-5; TRBD1 matches 12 bases. CDR3 size: 15 residues. Germline assignment: CDR1 SGHTA and CDR2 FQGNSA. Germline trimming cut 7 bases from V and 5 bases from J; bases unmatched to any gene: 8.

The J gene is TRBJ2-1, the V gene TRBV19; D ambiguous. Trimming cost V 0 bases and J 0 bases, with 6 bases left between them. CDR1 and CDR2 (germline): LNHDA, SQIVND (reference sequence). CDR3 size: 15 residues. CDR3 coding DNA: TGTGCCAGTAGTATAGAGCTGCGCTCCTACAATGAGCAGTTCTTC. As protein: CASSIELRSYNEQFF.

The rearrangement joins TRBV5-1 to TRBJ2-6, with TRBD1 identical over 8 bases. The CDR3 runs 16 residues. The germline gives CDR1 SGHRS, CDR2 YFSETQ. With V trimmed by 5 bases and J by 2 bases, 6 bases remained unmatched. DNA of the CDR3: TGCGCCAGCAGTGGACAGGGTTGGGCTGGGGCCAACGTCCTGACTTTC. This gives the protein CASSGQGWAGANVLTF.

This sequence joins TRBV18 and TRBJ2-7, with D perhaps TRBD1 (6 bases). The CDR3 covers 14 residues. Trimming removed 4 bases at V and 3 bases at J, with 13 bases between. Germline CDR1 KGHSH, CDR2 LQKENI. In DNA form, the CDR3 reads TGTGCCAGCTCACGCAACCGGGACAACTACGAGCAGTACTTC. Encoded protein: CASSRNRDNYEQYF.

V usage is TRBV13 and J usage is TRBJ1-2, with TRBD1 as a possible D gene (6 bases). The CDR3 length is 15 residues. Trimming took off 2 bases at V and 8 bases at J, with 18 bases between the two ends. In germline, CDR1 is PRHDT, CDR2 FYEKMQ (reference sequence). The CDR3 protein is CASSLQDRWEYGYTF. As DNA, the CDR3 is TGTGCCAGCAGCTTACAGGACAGATGGGAGTACGGCTACACCTTC.

The chain has TRBV5-6 and TRBJ2-1; possibly TRBD1 for D (7 bases). Germline V gene sequence: CDR1 SGHDT, CDR2 YYEEEE. Trimming pared 4 bases from V and 15 bases from J, leaving 17 bases between. This CDR3 spans 12 amino acids. The chain's CDR3 is CASSGGTAGGFF. Written as DNA, the CDR3 is TGTGCCAGCAGCGGCGGGACAGCCGGCGGGTTCTTC.

The chain recombines TRBV5-1 with TRBJ2-6; maybe TRBD2 (7 bases). CDR3 size: 19 residues. Trimming took 0 bases from V and 1 from J, leaving 17 bases between them. Germline V CDR1 and CDR2: SGHRS, YFSETQ. The CDR3 region is CASSLVPRGPTSGANVLTF. The CDR3 DNA is TGCGCCAGCAGCTTGGTTCCGCGGGGGCCCACTTCTGGGGCCAACGTCCTGACTTTC.

The chain uses TRBV7-2 and TRBJ2-2; possibly TRBD1 for D (5 bases). This CDR3 is built from 15 residues. CDR1 is SGHTA, CDR2 FQGNSA, per germline. V lost 8 bases and J lost 1, with 14 bases in between. For the CDR3, the DNA is TGTGCCAGCCGCCGTGCCAGGGAGAACACCGGGGAGCTGTTTTTT. The encoded protein is CASRRARENTGELFF.

The V and J genes are TRBV9 and TRBJ2-7; D is ambiguous. CDR1 and CDR2 from the germline V gene are SGDLS and YYNGEE. V was trimmed by 0 bases and J by 7 bases, leaving 17 bases between them. The CDR3 spans 15 residues. DNA of the CDR3: TGTGCCAGCAGCGTAGAGTTCAGCGCGGTGGTAGAGCAGTACTTC. Translating gives CASSVEFSAVVEQYF.

The chain recombines TRBV28 with TRBJ2-5; D is uncertain. This CDR3 region has 14 residues. Looked up from germline, CDR1 is MDHEN and CDR2 is SYDVKM. V lost 6 bases and J 1 base, leaving 12 bases between the germline ends. CDR3 nucleotide sequence: TGTGCCAGCAGCCCACATGGTGCCCAAGAGACCCAGTACTTC. This encodes CASSPHGAQETQYF.

The chain recombines TRBV6-5 with TRBJ1-5; D gene unclear. The V and J ends lost 7 bases and 5 bases respectively, with 12 bases between them. The CDR3 is made up of 13 amino acids. The germline V gene has CDR1 MNHEY and CDR2 SVGAGI. This chain's CDR3 is CASKKNGYQPQHF. In nucleotides, the CDR3 is TGTGCCAGCAAAAAGAACGGGTATCAGCCCCAGCATTTT.

The V and J genes are TRBV20-1 and TRBJ1-2; no reliable D call. V dropped 4 bases and J dropped 2 bases, with 5 bases sitting between them. CDR1 and CDR2 from the germline V gene are DFQATT and SNEGSKA (reference sequence). This CDR3 has 11 amino acids. Here the CDR3 reads CSATTNYGYTF. CDR3 bases: TGCAGTGCTACCACAAACTATGGCTACACCTTC.

The chain employs TRBV27 and TRBJ1-5, with 9 positions matching TRBD1. The CDR3 loop spans 15 amino acids. CDR1 is MNHEY and CDR2 is SMNVEV in the germline V gene (reference sequence). J gave up 4 bases and V 10 bases, and 11 bases lay outside the gene matches. The CDR3 nucleotides are TGTGCCACCGACTCCCGGGACAGGGCGAATCAGCCCCAGCATTTT. Translating gives CATDSRDRANQPQHF.

CDR3 in DNA: TGTGCCAGTAAACCACAGGGGGTGAATTACGAGCAGTACTTC. It encodes CASKPQGVNYEQYF. The chain has TRBV19 and TRBJ2-7, with TRBD1 matching 8 bases. V lost 7 bases to trimming and J lost 4 bases; unmatched junction nucleotides: 9. The CDR3 covers 14 residues. Looked up from germline, CDR1 is LNHDA and CDR2 is SQIVND (reference sequence).